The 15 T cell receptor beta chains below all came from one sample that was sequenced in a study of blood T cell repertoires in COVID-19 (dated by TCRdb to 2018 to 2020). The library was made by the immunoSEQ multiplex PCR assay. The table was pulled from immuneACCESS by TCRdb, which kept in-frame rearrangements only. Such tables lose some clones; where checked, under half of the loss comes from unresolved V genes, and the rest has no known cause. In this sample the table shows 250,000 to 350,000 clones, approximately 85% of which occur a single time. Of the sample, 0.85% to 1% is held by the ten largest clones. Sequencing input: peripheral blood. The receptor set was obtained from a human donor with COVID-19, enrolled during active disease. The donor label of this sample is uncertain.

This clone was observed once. The CDR3 DNA follows: TGCGCCAGCAGCAGGACAGGGAGTAGGGGGACAGATACGCAGTATTTT. Protein: CASSRTGSRGTDTQYF. This chain links TRBV5-1 with TRBJ2-3; 8 bases match TRBD1. The germline V gene has CDR1 SGHRS and CDR2 YFSETQ. The V and J ends lost 4 bases and 3 bases, in that order; junction bases with no gene match: 10. The CDR3 is 16 residues long.

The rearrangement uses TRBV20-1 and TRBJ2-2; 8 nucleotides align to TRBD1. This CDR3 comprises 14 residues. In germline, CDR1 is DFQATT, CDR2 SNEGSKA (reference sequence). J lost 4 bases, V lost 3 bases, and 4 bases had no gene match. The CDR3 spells CSASWTGTTGELFF. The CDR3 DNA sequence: TGCAGTGCTAGTTGGACAGGGACCACCGGGGAGCTGTTTTTT.

CDR3: CASSTGTGGDTQYF. CDR3 DNA sequence: TGTGCCAGTAGCACCGGGACAGGAGGAGATACGCAGTATTTT. The J gene is TRBJ2-3, the V gene TRBV19, with 8 bases matching TRBD1. The CDR3 covers 14 residues. With 6 bases clipped from V and 5 bases from J, the junction kept 7 bases outside the gene matches. Germline V CDR1 and CDR2: LNHDA, SQIVND (reference sequence).

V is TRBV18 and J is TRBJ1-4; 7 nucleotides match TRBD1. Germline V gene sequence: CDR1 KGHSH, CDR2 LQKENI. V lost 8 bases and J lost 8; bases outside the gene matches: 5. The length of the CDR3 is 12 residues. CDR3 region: CASAQGVEKLFF. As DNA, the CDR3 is TGTGCCAGCGCTCAGGGGGTGGAAAAACTGTTTTTT.

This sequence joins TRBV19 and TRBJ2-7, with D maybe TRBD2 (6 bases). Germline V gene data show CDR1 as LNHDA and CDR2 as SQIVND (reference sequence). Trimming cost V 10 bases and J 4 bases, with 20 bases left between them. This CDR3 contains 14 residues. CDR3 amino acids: CATSPGANLYEQYF. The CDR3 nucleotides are TGTGCCACCTCCCCGGGAGCAAACTTGTACGAGCAGTACTTC.

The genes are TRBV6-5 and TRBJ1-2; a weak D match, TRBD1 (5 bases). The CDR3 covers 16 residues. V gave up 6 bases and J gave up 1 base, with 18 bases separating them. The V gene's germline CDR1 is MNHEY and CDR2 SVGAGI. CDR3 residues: CASSYQRQPLNYGYTF. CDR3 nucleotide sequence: TGTGCCAGCAGCTACCAACGACAGCCTCTTAACTATGGCTACACCTTC.

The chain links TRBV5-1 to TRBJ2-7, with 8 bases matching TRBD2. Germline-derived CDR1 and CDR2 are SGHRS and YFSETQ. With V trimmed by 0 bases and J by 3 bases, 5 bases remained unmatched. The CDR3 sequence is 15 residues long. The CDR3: CASSLESGGIYEQYF. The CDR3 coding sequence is TGCGCCAGCAGCTTGGAGAGCGGGGGTATCTACGAGCAGTACTTC.

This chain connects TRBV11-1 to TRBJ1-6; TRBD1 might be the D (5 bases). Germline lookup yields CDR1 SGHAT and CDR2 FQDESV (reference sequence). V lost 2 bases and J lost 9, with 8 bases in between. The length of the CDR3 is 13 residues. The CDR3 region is CASSLRGGSPLHF. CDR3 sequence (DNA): TGTGCCAGCAGCTTAAGGGGTGGTTCACCCCTCCACTTT.

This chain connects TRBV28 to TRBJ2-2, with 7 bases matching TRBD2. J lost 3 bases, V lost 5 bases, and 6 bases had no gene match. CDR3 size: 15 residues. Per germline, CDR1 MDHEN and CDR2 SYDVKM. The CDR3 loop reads CASSHTSDYTGELFF. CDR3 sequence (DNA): TGTGCCAGCAGTCACACTAGCGATTACACCGGGGAGCTGTTTTTT.

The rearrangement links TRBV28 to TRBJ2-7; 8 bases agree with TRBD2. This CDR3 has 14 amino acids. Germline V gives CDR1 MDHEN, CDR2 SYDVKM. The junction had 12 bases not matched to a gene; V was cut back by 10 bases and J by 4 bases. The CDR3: CATRPSGSGYEQYF. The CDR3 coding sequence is TGTGCCACCCGGCCCAGCGGGAGTGGGTACGAGCAGTACTTC.

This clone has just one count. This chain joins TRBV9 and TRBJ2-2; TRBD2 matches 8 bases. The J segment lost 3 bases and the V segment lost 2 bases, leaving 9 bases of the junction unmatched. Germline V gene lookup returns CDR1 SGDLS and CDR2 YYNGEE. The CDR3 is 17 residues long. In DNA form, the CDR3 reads TGTGCCAGCAGCGTCCGACGTCGGGAGGGGGACACCGGGGAGCTGTTTTTT. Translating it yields CASSVRRREGDTGELFF.

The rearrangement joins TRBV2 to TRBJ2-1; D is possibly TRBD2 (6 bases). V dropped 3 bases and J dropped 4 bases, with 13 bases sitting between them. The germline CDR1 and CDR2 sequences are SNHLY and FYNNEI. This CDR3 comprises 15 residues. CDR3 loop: CASSEEGRGYNEQFF. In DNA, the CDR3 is TGTGCCAGCAGTGAGGAGGGGCGGGGATACAATGAGCAGTTCTTC.

CDR3: CASSQGSLNQPQHF. Written as DNA, the CDR3 is TGTGCCAGCAGTCAGGGGAGCCTTAATCAGCCCCAGCATTTT. The gene calls are TRBV2 and TRBJ1-5; D perhaps matches TRBD1 (6 bases). Deletions cut 5 bases from V and 4 bases from J, with 12 bases between. CDR3 size: 14 residues. Germline V CDR1 and CDR2: SNHLY, FYNNEI.

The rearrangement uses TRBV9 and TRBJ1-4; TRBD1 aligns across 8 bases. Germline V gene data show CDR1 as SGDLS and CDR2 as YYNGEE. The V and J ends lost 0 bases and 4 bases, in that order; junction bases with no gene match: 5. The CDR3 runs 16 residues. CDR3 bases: TGTGCCAGCAGCGTAGGCCAGGGGGCCCATAATGAAAAACTGTTTTTT. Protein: CASSVGQGAHNEKLFF.

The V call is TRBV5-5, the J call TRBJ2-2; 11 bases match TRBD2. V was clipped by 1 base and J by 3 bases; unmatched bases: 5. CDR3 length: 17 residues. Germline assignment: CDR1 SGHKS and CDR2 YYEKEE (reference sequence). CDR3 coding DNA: TGTGCCAGCAGCTTGAAATTAGCGGGAGGGGACACCGGGGAGCTGTTTTTT. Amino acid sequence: CASSLKLAGGDTGELFF.